This T cell receptor beta chain appears in the sequencing data of a study of T cell repertoires in cytomegalovirus infection. In the study overall: Public TCR beta signatures marked donors with CMV infection and the matching HLA. Study results and caveats: There were HLA-C-restricted CMV-specific TCR beta clonotypes dominating the ex vivo response. The cumulative frequency of public TCR beta families distinguished individuals who carried CMV together with the relevant HLA.

Trimming stripped 5 bases from V and 7 bases from J, with 21 bases between. The CDR3 is made up of 17 amino acids. From the reads, TCRdb called clonotypes with MiXCR, one entry per CDR3 protein. The sample has 140,000 to 150,000 distinct CDR3 sequences, 25% to 35% seen once; the top ten hold about 52%. Points on this clonotype: Its antigen is currently unknown.

V gene TRBV12-3 or TRBV12-4 combines with J gene TRBJ1-6, with D possibly TRBD1 on 6 matching bases. The TCR sequence derives from a human donor in good health (CMV status not recorded). Some clones in this sample may be carry-over from other donors' samples. Sequences were derived from CD8+ T cells from cultured PBMCs, sampled from culture after CMV antigen stimulation. The CDR3 spells CASSTTAPQGPNSPLHF. As DNA, the CDR3 is TGTGCCAGCAGTACGACCGCCCCGCAGGGGCCCAATTCACCCCTCCACTTT.